The 24 T cell receptor beta chains below come from one sample, sequenced in a study of blood T cell repertoires in COVID-19. Sequencing used immunoSEQ multiplex PCR; TCRdb keeps in-frame clones, though not all of them. The data show around 140,000 clones, with roughly 90% seen just once and about 2% held by the top ten. The specimen sequenced was peripheral blood. All receptors derive from a man in his 70s with active COVID-19.

The chain joins TRBV18 to TRBJ1-2; D gene uncertain. V was pared by 6 bases and J by 0 bases, with 11 bases between. CDR1 is KGHSH, CDR2 LQKENI, per germline. The length of the CDR3 is 14 residues. CDR3 nucleotide sequence: TGTGCCAGCTCTCTTGAACGAGCTAACTATGGCTACACCTTC. As protein: CASSLERANYGYTF. The complete variable domain, with remaining parts taken from reference TRBV18 and TRBJ1-2, reads NAGVMQNPRHLVRRRGQEARLRCSPMKGHSHVYWYRQLPEEGLKFMVYLQKENIIDESGMPKERFSAEFPKEGPSILRIQQVVRGDSAAYFCASSLERANYGYTFGSGTRLTVV.

The genes are TRBV5-1 and TRBJ2-7; TRBD2 aligns across 8 bases. This CDR3 region has 14 residues. Germline values: CDR1 SGHRS, CDR2 YFSETQ. V lost 5 bases, J lost 2 bases, and 6 bases stayed unmatched. Here the CDR3 reads CASRSGRRPYEQYF. CDR3 bases: TGCGCCAGCAGAAGCGGGAGAAGGCCCTACGAGCAGTACTTC.

This clone was recorded once. The rearrangement joins TRBV5-1 to TRBJ2-5; a possible D gene is TRBD1 (7 bases). This CDR3 is 15 amino acids long. Germline CDR1 and CDR2: SGHRS and YFSETQ. Trimming left V 4 bases short and J 5 bases short, with 18 bases between. CDR3 loop: CASSATGEATETQYF. The DNA of the CDR3 is TGCGCCAGCAGCGCTACAGGGGAGGCGACGGAGACCCAGTACTTC.

This clone was counted between two and nine times. The chain uses TRBV30 and TRBJ2-7; 9 nucleotides line up with TRBD1. CDR1 and CDR2 from the germline V gene are GTSNPN and SVGIG (reference sequence). The CDR3 sequence is 12 residues long. Trimming cost V 8 bases and J 6 bases; bases outside gene matches: 8. The CDR3 region is CAGETGGIEQYF. DNA of the CDR3: TGTGCCGGGGAGACAGGGGGAATCGAGCAGTACTTC. The full variable domain, in which reference TRBV30 and TRBJ2-7 provide the parts outside the CDR3, is SQTIHQWPATLVQPVGSPLSLECTVEGTSNPNLYWYRQAAGRGLQLLFYSVGIGQISSEVPQNLSASRPQDRQFILSSKKLLLSDSGFYLCAGETGGIEQYFGPGTRLTVT.

The CDR3 loop reads CASSLFRGNTEAFF. CDR3 coding DNA: TGTGCCAGCAGTTTATTCAGGGGGAACACTGAAGCTTTCTTT. The chain has TRBV28 and TRBJ1-1, with a possible D match to TRBD1 (6 bases). There are 14 residues in the CDR3. V was clipped by 1 base and J by 1 base, with 7 bases between them. Germline values: CDR1 MDHEN, CDR2 SYDVKM.

The chain employs TRBV5-4 and TRBJ2-1, with TRBD1 matching over 10 bases. V lost 6 bases to trimming and J lost 2 bases; unmatched junction nucleotides: 5. Germline values: CDR1 SGHNT, CDR2 YYREEE (reference sequence). The CDR3 runs to 15 residues. CDR3 residues: CASTRTGGPYNEQFF. CDR3 DNA sequence: TGTGCCAGCACCCGGACAGGGGGGCCCTACAATGAGCAGTTCTTC.

The genes are TRBV28 and TRBJ2-1; 8 bases agree with TRBD1. CDR1 is MDHEN, CDR2 SYDVKM, per germline. Germline trimming cut 2 bases from V and 5 bases from J; bases unmatched to any gene: 5. The CDR3 spans 15 residues. In DNA form, the CDR3 reads TGTGCCAGCAGTTTACGTAACAGGGGGGACAATGAGCAGTTCTTC. It translates to CASSLRNRGDNEQFF.

The chain combines TRBV13 with TRBJ1-5, with no clear D. From germline, CDR1 is PRHDT and CDR2 FYEKMQ (reference sequence). This CDR3 has 14 amino acids. The germline V and J ends were trimmed by 5 bases and 4 bases, with 12 bases remaining between them. The CDR3 region has the DNA TGTGCCAGCAGCCTAGCAGGAGGGAATCAGCCCCAGCATTTT. This codes for CASSLAGGNQPQHF. Drawing the rest from reference TRBV13 and TRBJ1-5, the complete variable domain is AAGVIQSPRHLIKEKRETATLKCYPIPRHDTVYWYQQGPGQDPQFLISFYEKMQSDKGSIPDRFSAQQFSDYHSELNMSSLELGDSALYFCASSLAGGNQPQHFGDGTRLSIL.

The chain links TRBV6-5 to TRBJ1-3; D not resolved. The germline CDR1 and CDR2 sequences are MNHEY and SVGAGI. The length of the CDR3 is 12 residues. The germline V and J ends were trimmed by 11 bases and 0 bases, with 8 bases remaining between them. CDR3 DNA: TGTGCCGCGGAGAGCTCTGGAAACACCATATATTTT. Its protein is CAAESSGNTIYF.

This chain joins TRBV5-1 and TRBJ2-3; 12 bases are a match to TRBD2. With V trimmed by 3 bases and J by 3 bases, 5 bases remained unmatched. There are 16 residues in the CDR3. Germline CDR1 and CDR2: SGHRS and YFSETQ. CDR3 amino acids: CASSYAGTSGTDTQYF. CDR3 bases: TGCGCCAGCAGCTACGCCGGGACTAGCGGGACAGATACGCAGTATTTT.

The rearrangement uses TRBV2 and TRBJ1-3, with 9 bases fitting TRBD1. This CDR3 contains 19 residues. CDR1 and CDR2 (germline): SNHLY, FYNNEI. J gave up 0 bases and V 4 bases, and 13 bases lay outside the gene matches. In DNA, the CDR3 is TGTGCCAGCAGTGCAACTAGGACAGGGGCCGTCGACTCTGGAAACACCATATATTTT. It encodes CASSATRTGAVDSGNTIYF.

The chain joins TRBV7-8 to TRBJ2-7, with 9 bases aligning to TRBD2. Germline V CDR1 and CDR2: SGHVS, FQNEAQ. V lost 5 bases and J lost 2; bases outside the gene matches: 10. There are 16 residues in the CDR3. CDR3 sequence reads: CASSPPAGGPPYEQYF. In nucleotides, the CDR3 is TGTGCCAGCAGCCCACCAGCGGGAGGTCCCCCCTACGAGCAGTACTTC.

This clone was seen more than once but under ten times. V gene TRBV14 combines with J gene TRBJ1-3, with D perhaps TRBD1 (5 bases). Germline V gives CDR1 SGHDN, CDR2 FVKESK. The V end lost 1 base, the J end lost 5 bases, and 15 bases lay between the germline ends. The CDR3 is 16 amino acids. CDR3 loop: CASSQGGGRGRNTIYF. CDR3 DNA sequence: TGTGCCAGCAGCCAAGGCGGGGGACGGGGGAGAAACACCATATATTTT.

The chain uses TRBV5-4 and TRBJ1-2; TRBD1 matches at 7 bases. Germline CDR1 reads SGHNT; CDR2 reads YYREEE (reference sequence). The junction had 7 bases not matched to a gene; V was cut back by 3 bases and J by 2 bases. The CDR3 spans 15 residues. As DNA, the CDR3 is TGTGCCAGCAGCTCGCCTGACAGGGAGAACTATGGCTACACCTTC. As protein: CASSSPDRENYGYTF. The entire variable domain, with the rest obtained from reference TRBV5-4 and TRBJ1-2, is as follows: ETGVTQSPTHLIKTRGQQVTLRCSSQSGHNTVSWYQQALGQGPQFIFQYYREEENGRGNFPPRFSGLQFPNYSSELNVNALELDDSALYLCASSSPDRENYGYTFGSGTRLTVV.

The chain carries TRBV27 and TRBJ2-2; 10 bases fit TRBD2. The germline V gene has CDR1 MNHEY and CDR2 SMNVEV (reference sequence). The CDR3 runs to 15 residues. V was clipped by 5 bases and J by 3 bases; unmatched bases: 3. CDR3 nucleotide sequence: TGTGCCAGCAGTCCTCTAGCGGGAGACACCGGGGAGCTGTTTTTT. This sequence encodes CASSPLAGDTGELFF.

The rearrangement joins TRBV28 to TRBJ1-1; D ambiguous. V was clipped by 6 bases and J by 6 bases, with 11 bases between them. The CDR3 consists of 12 residues. Germline assignment: CDR1 MDHEN and CDR2 SYDVKM. Here the CDR3 reads CASSVSFSEAFF. CDR3 sequence (DNA): TGTGCCAGCAGCGTAAGCTTTTCTGAAGCTTTCTTT. Looking up the rest from reference TRBV28 and TRBJ1-1 gives the full variable domain: DVKVTQSSRYLVKRTGEKVFLECVQDMDHENMFWYRQDPGLGLRLIYFSYDVKMKEKGDIPEGYSVSREKKERFSLILESASTNQTSMYLCASSVSFSEAFFGQGTRLTVV.

The chain recombines TRBV18 with TRBJ2-1; the D gene is possibly TRBD2 (6 bases). The germline V gene has CDR1 KGHSH and CDR2 LQKENI. This CDR3 region has 14 residues. V lost 0 bases to trimming and J lost 5 bases, with 8 bases between them. CDR3 DNA sequence: TGTGCCAGCTCACCACCGGGCGGGAACAATGAGCAGTTCTTC. It translates to CASSPPGGNNEQFF.

The chain combines TRBV6-6 with TRBJ2-3; 7 bases align to TRBD1. V lost 6 bases to trimming and J lost 2 bases; unmatched junction nucleotides: 2. Germline V gene lookup returns CDR1 MNHNY and CDR2 SVGAGI (reference sequence). This CDR3 is 13 amino acids long. CDR3 in amino acids: CASRGTVTDTQYF. CDR3 bases: TGTGCCAGCAGGGGGACAGTCACAGATACGCAGTATTTT.

The chain carries TRBV28 and TRBJ2-5; a possible D gene is TRBD1 (6 bases). Looked up from germline, CDR1 is MDHEN and CDR2 is SYDVKM. Trimming left V 6 bases short and J 3 bases short, with 14 bases between. CDR3 length: 14 residues. The CDR3 reads CASSPREGEETQYF. The CDR3, as DNA: TGTGCCAGCAGCCCCCGAGAGGGGGAAGAGACCCAGTACTTC.

The chain employs TRBV11-2 and TRBJ1-2, with D possibly TRBD1 on 5 matching bases. This CDR3 has 15 residues. Germline V gene lookup returns CDR1 SGHAT and CDR2 FQNNGV. Trimming stripped 5 bases from V and 6 bases from J, with 19 bases between. This CDR3 is CASSPSGQGRDGYTF. DNA for the CDR3: TGTGCCAGCAGCCCCAGTGGGCAGGGAAGGGATGGCTACACCTTC.

CDR3 bases: TGTGCCAGCAGTTTCGCGGGGGTAAGGCAAGAGACCCAGTACTTC. This sequence encodes CASSFAGVRQETQYF. The chain joins TRBV28 to TRBJ2-5; 7 bases fit TRBD2. The CDR3 spans 15 residues. CDR1 and CDR2 from the germline V gene are MDHEN and SYDVKM. V was clipped by 3 bases and J by 2 bases; unmatched bases: 6.

This clone was seen only a few times. The chain recombines TRBV30 with TRBJ2-3; TRBD2 aligns across 7 bases. Germline loops: CDR1 GTSNPN, CDR2 SVGIG (reference sequence). The CDR3 contains 15 residues. Trimming cost V 0 bases and J 5 bases; bases outside gene matches: 8. The CDR3 DNA reads TGTGCCTGGAGTGTACCGAGCGGGATAAAAGATACGCAGTATTTT. Its protein is CAWSVPSGIKDTQYF. Full variable domain (outside the CDR3, taken from reference TRBV30 and TRBJ2-3): SQTIHQWPATLVQPVGSPLSLECTVEGTSNPNLYWYRQAAGRGLQLLFYSVGIGQISSEVPQNLSASRPQDRQFILSSKKLLLSDSGFYLCAWSVPSGIKDTQYFGPGTRLTVL.

The chain carries TRBV4-2 and TRBJ2-5; 13 nucleotides agree with TRBD2. Trimming took 5 bases from V and 5 from J; bases not matched to a gene: 8. The CDR3 consists of 16 residues. CDR1 LGHNA and CDR2 YNFKEQ come from the germline V gene. The DNA for the CDR3 is TGTGCCAGCAGCTCCGGGGGGACTAGCGGGACTGAGACCCAGTACTTC. It specifies CASSSGGTSGTETQYF.

The chain is built from TRBV7-2 and TRBJ2-3; D might be TRBD2 (6 bases). The CDR3 length is 13 residues. Per germline, CDR1 SGHTA and CDR2 FQGNSA. V was shortened by 5 bases and J by 4 bases, with 10 bases between the two germline ends. CDR3 coding DNA: TGTGCCAGCAGCCACCGACTAGCAGATACGCAGTATTTT. Translation: CASSHRLADTQYF.